The 15 T cell receptor beta chains below all came from one sample that was sequenced in a study of T-cell reconstitution after alpha-beta-depleted transplantation in children. Unique molecular identifiers were used in preparing the TCRbeta library. TCRdb analysed the PCR reads with MiXCR anew, one entry per CDR3 protein. The sample holds roughly 220,000 distinct CDR3 sequences; around 13% are singletons and the top ten take about 2.6%. The sequenced sample was PBMCs from the stem cell graft donor, obtained from the stem cell graft. These TCRs come from a human donor who donated a stem cell graft to a child with acute lymphoblastic leukemia.

On this clonotype itself: Being one base from a much bigger clone, this may be a read error. Likely a read error: the CDR3 ends without its conserved phenylalanine or tryptophan. The J gene is TRBJ1-2, the V gene TRBV28, with 9 bases fitting TRBD1. Germline CDR1 and CDR2: MDHEN and SYDVKM. After removal of 3 bases from V and 4 bases from J, the junction contained 3 bases not matched to a gene. The CDR3 covers 14 residues. CDR3 protein: CASSFPDRGYGYTL. The CDR3, as DNA: TGTGCCAGCAGTTTCCCGGACAGGGGCTATGGCTACACCCTC.

This clonotype was observed many times. One junction end does not reproduce the germline sequence, and a read error may be involved. The chain has TRBV5-1 and TRBJ2-7; the D is unclear. This CDR3 contains 12 residues. Germline V gene lookup returns CDR1 SGHRS and CDR2 YFSETQ. The CDR3 region is CASSLASDEQYF. The CDR3 region has the DNA TGCGCCAGCAGCTTAGCCTCCGACGAGCAGTACTTC.

This clonotype was picked up many times. The chain employs TRBV4-3 and TRBJ2-1, with TRBD1 matching 8 bases. There are 18 residues in the CDR3. From germline, CDR1 is LGHNA and CDR2 YSLEER. J lost 7 bases, V lost 4 bases, and 18 bases had no gene match. DNA for the CDR3: TGCGCCAGCAGCCCCCGGAGGACAGGGCTTGGGTATTTGAATGAGCAGTTCTTC. It encodes CASSPRRTGLGYLNEQFF.

This clonotype was observed at least ten times. This chain uses TRBV29-1 with TRBJ2-5, with D tentatively TRBD2 (6 bases). This CDR3 comprises 11 residues. The V end was cut by 4 bases, the J end by 9 bases, with 12 bases between. The germline V gene encodes CDR1 SQVTM and CDR2 ANQGSEA. The CDR3 sequence is CSVGDGSAQYF. The CDR3 nucleotides are TGCAGCGTTGGGGACGGGAGTGCCCAGTACTTC.

This clonotype occurred many times. The chain employs TRBV12-3 or TRBV12-4 and TRBJ2-5; D perhaps matches TRBD2 (5 bases). The CDR3 consists of 15 residues. Between the trimmed V and J ends, which lost 4 bases and 5 bases, there was a span of 17 bases. The CDR3 loop reads CASSSTADTRETQYF. Written as DNA, the CDR3 is TGTGCCAGCAGTTCAACAGCGGATACCAGGGAGACCCAGTACTTC.

This clonotype was detected only once. CDR3 DNA sequence: TGCGCCAGCAGCTTGGGTAGTGGGAAGACTGAAGCTTTCTTT. This sequence encodes CASSLGSGKTEAFF. The gene calls are TRBV5-1 and TRBJ1-1; D gene ambiguous. Germline V lookup: CDR1 SGHRS, CDR2 YFSETQ. The ends were cut back, 0 bases at V and 5 bases at J, with 11 bases in the middle. The CDR3 has 14 residues.

The sample holds many counts of this clonotype. The chain joins TRBV12-1 to TRBJ1-2; the table's D call, TRBD1, has no DNA check behind it. TRBV12-1 is an annotated pseudogene. This CDR3 contains 15 residues. The CDR3 nucleotides are TGTGCCAGCAGCCTTCGGACAGGAATTAACTATGGCTACACCTTC. It codes for CASSLRTGINYGYTF.

At least ten counts were recorded for this clonotype. The chain has TRBV20-1 and TRBJ1-5; D may be TRBD1 (5 bases). Trimming removed 2 bases from V and 3 bases from J, with 14 bases in between. The germline V gene encodes CDR1 DFQATT and CDR2 SNEGSKA (reference sequence). This CDR3 has 15 residues. CDR3 amino acids: CSARITGALNQPQHF. The DNA for the CDR3 is TGCAGTGCTAGAATCACCGGGGCCCTCAATCAGCCCCAGCATTTT.

This CDR3 reads CAISGTAIDTQYF. The CDR3 DNA reads as TGTGCCATCAGTGGCACGGCAATAGATACGCAGTATTTT. This chain links TRBV10-3 with TRBJ2-3; D gene uncertain. The length of the CDR3 is 13 residues. V lost 4 bases, J lost 5 bases, and 10 bases lay in between. Germline CDR1 reads ENHRY; CDR2 reads SYGVKD.

This clonotype was picked up many times. This chain connects TRBV6-5 to TRBJ1-1; D gene unclear. The V end lost 0 bases, the J end lost 10 bases, and 12 bases lay between the germline ends. The germline V gene encodes CDR1 MNHEY and CDR2 SVGAGI. This CDR3 is built from 13 residues. The CDR3 loop reads CASSYSGVGRAFF. In DNA form, the CDR3 reads TGTGCCAGCAGTTACTCCGGTGTGGGAAGAGCTTTCTTT.

This clonotype was detected ten times or more. This chain links TRBV25-1 with TRBJ1-2; 8 positions match TRBD1. J was trimmed by 2 bases and V by 3 bases; bases with no gene match: 2. Per the germline V gene, CDR1 is MGHDK and CDR2 is SYGVNS. CDR3 size: 14 residues. The CDR3 sequence: CASSEGTGNYGYTF. The CDR3 DNA is TGTGCCAGCAGTGAGGGGACAGGAAACTATGGCTACACCTTC.

This clonotype has ten or more counts. The chain is built from TRBV20-1 and TRBJ2-7; unclear D gene. Germline V CDR1 and CDR2: DFQATT, SNEGSKA (reference sequence). The CDR3 spans 12 residues. Between the trimmed V and J ends, which lost 1 base and 6 bases, there was a span of 10 bases. Here the CDR3 reads CSARGAPVEQYF. CDR3 DNA: TGCAGTGCTAGAGGGGCACCCGTCGAGCAGTACTTC.

This clonotype has at least ten counts. This rearrangement joins TRBV20-1 to TRBJ2-1; D gene ambiguous. This CDR3 has 14 residues. Trimming removed 0 bases from V and 4 bases from J, with 10 bases in between. Germline-derived CDR1 and CDR2 are DFQATT and SNEGSKA (reference sequence). In nucleotides, the CDR3 is TGCAGTGCTAGAGATCTCTACGGTTACAATGAGCAGTTCTTC. This encodes CSARDLYGYNEQFF.

This clonotype appeared many times. V is TRBV29-1 and J is TRBJ1-1; no clear D gene. Trimming took off 6 bases at V and 1 base at J, with 21 bases between the two ends. Germline V gene data show CDR1 as SQVTM and CDR2 as ANQGSEA. The length of the CDR3 is 16 residues. CDR3 region: CSVASRTRAGNTEAFF. Here the CDR3 DNA reads TGCAGCGTAGCTTCCCGGACCCGGGCGGGGAACACTGAAGCTTTCTTT.

The V gene is TRBV20-1, the J gene TRBJ2-5; 7 positions agree with TRBD2. This CDR3 region has 11 residues. Germline V gene lookup returns CDR1 DFQATT and CDR2 SNEGSKA (reference sequence). The DNA for the CDR3 is TGCAGCTCGGGGGGTCAAGAGACCCAGTACTTC. Amino acid sequence: CSSGGQETQYF.